What follows are 18 T cell receptor beta chains derived from one specimen sequenced in a study of cytomegalovirus exposure and HLA in healthy donors. PCR amplification relied on 60 Vbeta primers (plus 13 Jbeta primers). Clones were sequenced by immunoSEQ multiplex PCR, and TCRdb holds only the in-frame ones, with some missing. The sample holds 200,000 to 250,000 clones, 60% to 80% seen once. Sequenced sample: PBMCs. All receptors come from a man between 18 and 35 years old in good health and CMV-seronegative.

This clone was seen more than once but under ten times. This sequence joins TRBV7-2 and TRBJ2-3; 9 bases map to TRBD2. The CDR3 covers 17 residues. V shed 1 base, J shed 6 bases, and the junction held 11 bases outside the gene matches. Germline V gene data show CDR1 as SGHTA and CDR2 as FQGNSA. CDR3 region: CASSLESAGGPGDTQYF. The CDR3 DNA reads as TGTGCCAGCAGCTTAGAGTCGGCGGGGGGGCCGGGGGATACGCAGTATTTT.

The rearrangement joins TRBV6-5 to TRBJ2-1, with unresolved D. V lost 0 bases to trimming and J lost 5 bases, with 8 bases between them. The CDR3 is 14 amino acids. From germline, CDR1 is MNHEY and CDR2 SVGAGI. The CDR3 region has the DNA TGTGCCAGCAGTTACTCGAGGAGAGACAATGAGCAGTTCTTC. Amino acids: CASSYSRRDNEQFF.

This chain links TRBV18 with TRBJ1-5; 8 positions agree with TRBD1. The CDR3 contains 14 residues. Germline assignment: CDR1 KGHSH and CDR2 LQKENI. V gave up 4 bases and J gave up 6 bases; unmatched junction bases: 5. The DNA of the CDR3 is TGTGCCAGCTCACAAGGACAGGGTGGTCAGCCCCAGCATTTT. Amino acid sequence: CASSQGQGGQPQHF.

This clone was observed a few times. This chain connects TRBV4-3 to TRBJ2-1; 13 bases fit TRBD2. The CDR3 sequence is 16 residues long. The junction had 8 bases not matched to a gene; V was cut back by 4 bases and J by 8 bases. Germline V gene sequence: CDR1 LGHNA, CDR2 YSLEER. CDR3 in DNA: TGCGCCAGCAGCCGGAGGACTAGCGGGAGTTTGGATGAGCAGTTCTTC. As protein: CASSRRTSGSLDEQFF.

The chain is built from TRBV28 and TRBJ1-4; 9 bases line up with TRBD1. The junction had 9 bases not matched to a gene; V was cut back by 6 bases and J by 4 bases. Germline V CDR1 and CDR2: MDHEN, SYDVKM. The length of the CDR3 is 16 residues. The CDR3: CASSLGDRAGNEKLFF. Here the CDR3 DNA reads TGTGCCAGCAGCTTAGGGGACAGGGCGGGTAATGAAAAACTGTTTTTT.

This clone has just a few counts. The rearrangement uses TRBV9 and TRBJ2-7, with TRBD2 matching over 14 bases. The CDR3 is made up of 16 amino acids. J gave up 5 bases and V 4 bases, and 8 bases lay outside the gene matches. CDR1 is SGDLS, CDR2 YYNGEE, per germline. CDR3 coding DNA: TGTGCCAGCAGCCCGTCTCGGGGACTAGCGGGGGACGAGCAGTACTTC. Protein: CASSPSRGLAGDEQYF.

This clone was detected a few times. The rearrangement joins TRBV4-2 to TRBJ2-7; weak D call: TRBD1 (5 bases). Deletions cut 3 bases from V and 1 base from J, with 19 bases between. CDR1 LGHNA and CDR2 YNFKEQ come from the germline V gene. The CDR3 is made up of 17 amino acids. CDR3 bases: TGTGCCAGCAGCCATATAGGGCAGGGCGGATTGTCCTACGAGCAGTACTTC. This gives the protein CASSHIGQGGLSYEQYF.

This chain uses TRBV6-5 with TRBJ2-4, with D uncertain. The CDR3 length is 10 residues. Germline V gene sequence: CDR1 MNHEY, CDR2 SVGAGI. The V end lost 7 bases, the J end lost 8 bases, and 6 bases lay between the germline ends. This chain's CDR3 is CASIFDIQYF. Written as DNA, the CDR3 is TGTGCCAGCATTTTCGACATTCAGTACTTC.

The rearrangement joins TRBV7-9 to TRBJ2-7, with D perhaps matching TRBD2 (5 bases). Trimming took off 0 bases at V and 2 bases at J, with 11 bases between the two ends. Per the germline V gene, CDR1 is SEHNR and CDR2 is FQNEAQ (reference sequence). This CDR3 has 15 amino acids. CDR3 amino acids: CASSLASSGAYEQYF. CDR3 coding DNA: TGTGCCAGCAGCTTAGCATCATCCGGGGCCTACGAGCAGTACTTC.

The chain couples TRBV2 to TRBJ1-1, with a weak D call TRBD1 (6 bases). This CDR3 is 15 amino acids long. Trimming shortened V by 1 base and J by 7 bases, and 16 bases separated the two germline ends. Germline CDR1 reads SNHLY; CDR2 reads FYNNEI. The CDR3 here is CASSEGLPGTLEAFF. The DNA of the CDR3 is TGTGCCAGCAGTGAAGGGTTGCCCGGGACACTTGAAGCTTTCTTT.

This rearrangement joins TRBV6-5 to TRBJ1-2, with 7 positions matching TRBD1. Germline-derived CDR1 and CDR2 are MNHEY and SVGAGI. This CDR3 region has 14 residues. After removal of 6 bases from V and 1 base from J, the junction contained 5 bases not matched to a gene. CDR3 amino acids: CASRRGQNNYGYTF. The CDR3 region has the DNA TGTGCCAGCAGACGGGGACAGAATAACTATGGCTACACCTTC.

The V call is TRBV19, the J call TRBJ2-7; 7 nucleotides align to TRBD1. CDR1 is LNHDA, CDR2 SQIVND, per germline (reference sequence). There are 15 residues in the CDR3. V shed 0 bases and J 6 bases; nucleotides not matched to a gene: 8. The CDR3 nucleotides are TGTGCCAGTAGTATAGAAGGGGACAGCTTAAGCGAGCAGTACTTC. Translation gives CASSIEGDSLSEQYF. The variable domain in full, with the rest retrieved from reference TRBV19 and TRBJ2-7, is DGGITQSPKYLFRKEGQNVTLSCEQNLNHDAMYWYRQDPGQGLRLIYYSQIVNDFQKGDIAEGYSVSREKKESFPLTVTSAQKNPTAFYLCASSIEGDSLSEQYFGPGTRLTVT.

The chain recombines TRBV9 with TRBJ2-5; the match to TRBD1 covers 8 bases. The CDR3 runs to 15 residues. Looked up from germline, CDR1 is SGDLS and CDR2 is YYNGEE. J was trimmed by 4 bases and V by 3 bases; bases with no gene match: 8. The DNA for the CDR3 is TGTGCCAGCAGCGCAGGGGGCGGGGCTCTAGAGACCCAGTACTTC. It yields the protein CASSAGGGALETQYF. Full variable domain (missing parts from reference TRBV9 and TRBJ2-5): DSGVTQTPKHLITATGQRVTLRCSPRSGDLSVYWYQQSLDQGLQFLIQYYNGEERAKGNILERFSAQQFPDLHSELNLSSLELGDSALYFCASSAGGGALETQYFGPGTRLLVL.

The V call is TRBV7-2, the J call TRBJ1-2; a weak D match, TRBD1 (5 bases). Trimming took off 5 bases at V and 2 bases at J, with 18 bases between the two ends. CDR3 length equals 16 residues. From germline, CDR1 is SGHTA and CDR2 FQGNSA. This CDR3 is CASSPRGGLRNYGYTF. The CDR3 DNA follows: TGTGCCAGCAGCCCAAGGGGAGGGCTCCGGAACTATGGCTACACCTTC.

This clone was observed a handful of times. The V call is TRBV6-5, the J call TRBJ1-1, with TRBD1 as a possible D gene (5 bases). The V end lost 6 bases, the J end lost 4 bases, and 15 bases lay between the germline ends. Germline CDR1 reads MNHEY; CDR2 reads SVGAGI. The CDR3 length is 14 residues. The CDR3 sequence: CASSRFAGGTEAFF. In DNA, the CDR3 is TGTGCCAGCAGCCGATTCGCGGGGGGCACTGAAGCTTTCTTT.

This sequence joins TRBV29-1 and TRBJ1-1, with D possibly TRBD1 on 5 matching bases. The V end was cut by 7 bases, the J end by 5 bases, with 14 bases between. Germline loops: CDR1 SQVTM, CDR2 ANQGSEA. This CDR3 spans 12 amino acids. The CDR3 DNA reads TGCAGCGGGACAATTGAGAAGACTGAAGCTTTCTTT. It translates to CSGTIEKTEAFF.

This chain uses TRBV6-4 with TRBJ2-1, with 10 nucleotides matching TRBD2. In germline, CDR1 is MRHNA, CDR2 SNTAGT. The J segment lost 5 bases and the V segment lost 0 bases, leaving 1 base of the junction unmatched. CDR3 size: 15 residues. The CDR3 here is CASSDSSGRDNEQFF. CDR3 coding DNA: TGTGCCAGCAGTGACTCCAGCGGGAGGGACAATGAGCAGTTCTTC.

J is TRBJ1-6 and V is TRBV5-4; D gene ambiguous. Germline V gene data show CDR1 as SGHNT and CDR2 as YYREEE (reference sequence). V gave up 4 bases and J gave up 0 bases, with 11 bases separating them. CDR3 length: 16 residues. The DNA of the CDR3 is TGTGCCAGCAGCACCGGACTGAGCTCCTATAATTCACCCCTCCACTTT. Translating it yields CASSTGLSSYNSPLHF.